Each of the 23 T cell receptor beta chains below was sequenced from the same sample in a study of cytomegalovirus exposure and HLA in healthy donors. The primer mix had 60 Vbeta and 13 Jbeta primers. The data were produced by immunoSEQ multiplex PCR, yet TCRdb's version contains in-frame clones alone and is incomplete. This table holds tens of thousands of clones, approximately 71% found once. The sequenced sample was PBMCs. The receptors derive from a man aged 45-65 years in good health and CMV-seropositive.

This rearrangement joins TRBV6-5 to TRBJ2-5; 11 bases match TRBD1. Trimming at V came to 4 bases and at J to 0 bases, leaving 4 bases not matched to a gene. CDR1 is MNHEY, CDR2 SVGAGI, per germline. The CDR3 totals 16 residues. The CDR3 spells CASSSRDRGYQETQYF. The CDR3 DNA reads as TGTGCCAGCAGTTCCCGGGACAGGGGGTACCAAGAGACCCAGTACTTC.

CDR3 sequence reads: CASSPSGQNTEAFF. The CDR3 bases are TGTGCCAGCTCACCATCAGGACAGAACACTGAAGCTTTCTTT. The V call is TRBV18, the J call TRBJ1-1, with TRBD1 as a possible D gene (5 bases). CDR3 length: 14 residues. The V gene lost 2 bases and the J gene lost 1 base, with 8 bases spanning the gap. Germline V CDR1 and CDR2: KGHSH, LQKENI.

The rearrangement links TRBV6-6 to TRBJ1-4; 9 bases agree with TRBD1. The V gene's germline CDR1 is MNHNY and CDR2 SVGAGI (reference sequence). The CDR3 has 16 amino acids. J lost 8 bases, V lost 7 bases, and 14 bases had no gene match. As DNA, the CDR3 is TGTGCCAGCACCCCAGGCATACAGGGGGCGAGGGAAAAACTGTTTTTT. It is translated as CASTPGIQGAREKLFF.

The V and J genes are TRBV5-1 and TRBJ1-2; D may be TRBD1 (5 bases). The length of the CDR3 is 15 residues. Germline CDR1 SGHRS, CDR2 YFSETQ. Trimming cost V 2 bases and J 3 bases, with 14 bases left between them. DNA of the CDR3: TGCGCCAGCAGCTTAAAGGGGAAATTGGACTATGGCTACACCTTC. Translated: CASSLKGKLDYGYTF.

The V and J genes are TRBV21-1 and TRBJ1-1; the D call TRBD1 from the table was never checked on the DNA. TRBV21-1 is given as a pseudogene. This CDR3 is built from 16 residues. The CDR3 sequence: CASSKRLTGANTEAFF. CDR3 bases: TGTGCCAGCAGCAAGCGTTTAACAGGGGCGAACACTGAAGCTTTCTTT.

The chain combines TRBV7-2 with TRBJ1-1; 7 nucleotides line up with TRBD1. The germline CDR1 and CDR2 sequences are SGHTA and FQGNSA. The ends lost 1 base at V and 5 bases at J; junction bases unmatched: 1. This CDR3 comprises 13 residues. The CDR3 sequence: CASSLDRGTEAFF. The CDR3 coding sequence is TGTGCCAGCAGCTTAGACAGGGGAACTGAAGCTTTCTTT.

There are a few counts of this clone. This rearrangement joins TRBV2 to TRBJ2-2; D possibly corresponds to TRBD2 (5 bases). Per germline, CDR1 SNHLY and CDR2 FYNNEI. The length of the CDR3 is 15 residues. The ends were cut back, 8 bases at V and 5 bases at J, with 18 bases in the middle. The CDR3 DNA sequence: TGTGCCAGCGAGTCTAGCTGGGAGTATACCGGGGAGCTGTTTTTT. Amino acids: CASESSWEYTGELFF.

This clone was recorded a few times. This chain joins TRBV5-1 and TRBJ2-3; D unresolved. CDR3 size: 13 residues. From germline, CDR1 is SGHRS and CDR2 YFSETQ. V lost 0 bases to trimming and J lost 6 bases, with 8 bases between them. In DNA, the CDR3 is TGCGCCAGCAGCTTGGCCCGGTCGGATACGCAGTATTTT. This encodes CASSLARSDTQYF.

The genes are TRBV27 and TRBJ1-1; D is undetermined. The germline CDR1 and CDR2 sequences are MNHEY and SMNVEV (reference sequence). Between the trimmed V and J ends, which lost 6 bases and 0 bases, there was a span of 11 bases. This CDR3 comprises 14 residues. This CDR3 is CASRPRDVNTEAFF. CDR3 DNA: TGTGCCAGCAGGCCCCGGGATGTGAACACTGAAGCTTTCTTT.

This sequence joins TRBV7-8 and TRBJ2-2; 9 bases line up with TRBD1. Trimming removed 4 bases from V and 4 bases from J; junction bases left unmatched: 13. Germline CDR1 reads SGHVS; CDR2 reads FQNEAQ. The CDR3 consists of 18 residues. CDR3 nucleotide sequence: TGTGCCAGCAGCTCCCGACGGGACAGGGAAGGTAGCACCGGGGAGCTGTTTTTT. This gives the protein CASSSRRDREGSTGELFF.

This clone was seen a few times. The chain has TRBV7-2 and TRBJ1-5; D not resolved. CDR3 length equals 14 residues. Germline assignment: CDR1 SGHTA and CDR2 FQGNSA. Trimming cost V 7 bases and J 6 bases, with 16 bases left between them. CDR3 bases: TGTGCCAGCACCACTCCGGGGTCAGGTCAGCCCCAGCATTTT. Translated, it gives CASTTPGSGQPQHF.

This clone was seen a few times. The CDR3 region is CASSIPSTGAGNQPQHF. The CDR3 nucleotides read TGTGCCAGTAGTATTCCATCGACAGGGGCGGGCAATCAGCCCCAGCATTTT. The J gene is TRBJ1-5, the V gene TRBV19; 8 bases agree with TRBD1. In germline, CDR1 is LNHDA, CDR2 SQIVND (reference sequence). With V trimmed by 3 bases and J by 2 bases, 9 bases remained unmatched. The CDR3 covers 17 residues.

The gene calls are TRBV5-4 and TRBJ2-1; 7 bases are shared with TRBD2. There are 15 residues in the CDR3. Germline V gives CDR1 SGHNT, CDR2 YYREEE (reference sequence). Trimming at V came to 7 bases and at J to 9 bases, leaving 16 bases not matched to a gene. CDR3: CASSDRLGGGAEQFF. The CDR3 bases are TGTGCCAGCTCCGACCGACTAGGCGGGGGAGCTGAGCAGTTCTTC. Full variable domain (remainder filled in from reference TRBV5-4 and TRBJ2-1): ETGVTQSPTHLIKTRGQQVTLRCSSQSGHNTVSWYQQALGQGPQFIFQYYREEENGRGNFPPRFSGLQFPNYSSELNVNALELDDSALYLCASSDRLGGGAEQFFGPGTRLTVL.

This clone was picked up a small number of times. This chain joins TRBV7-9 and TRBJ1-4; 8 bases map to TRBD1. Per germline, CDR1 SEHNR and CDR2 FQNEAQ (reference sequence). Trimming took 2 bases from V and 7 from J; bases not matched to a gene: 3. This CDR3 is 14 amino acids long. The CDR3 sequence is CASSLQGAREKLFF. Written as DNA, the CDR3 is TGTGCCAGCAGCTTACAGGGGGCGCGTGAAAAACTGTTTTTT.

The chain employs TRBV27 and TRBJ2-3, with D perhaps matching TRBD2 (6 bases). Trimming removed 6 bases at V and 0 bases at J, with 13 bases between. Germline lookup yields CDR1 MNHEY and CDR2 SMNVEV (reference sequence). The CDR3 has 15 amino acids. The CDR3 DNA reads TGTGCCAGCAGGAGTCGAGCGGGTAGCACAGATACGCAGTATTTT. It codes for CASRSRAGSTDTQYF.

The chain employs TRBV10-3 and TRBJ1-5; 10 nucleotides match TRBD1. There are 15 residues in the CDR3. The V segment lost 6 bases and the J segment 4 bases; nucleotides outside the gene matches: 6. The germline V gene has CDR1 ENHRY and CDR2 SYGVKD. In DNA, the CDR3 is TGTGCCATCAGCCCGACAGGGGGCCGAAATCAGCCCCAGCATTTT. Translated, it gives CAISPTGGRNQPQHF.

The chain carries TRBV4-3 and TRBJ1-6; 8 nucleotides match TRBD1. Trimming at V came to 3 bases and at J to 7 bases, leaving 5 bases not matched to a gene. The CDR3 contains 15 residues. Looked up from germline, CDR1 is LGHNA and CDR2 is YSLEER. The CDR3, as DNA: TGCGCCAGCAGCCACGGACAGGGCGGCAATTCACCCCTCCACTTT. It is translated as CASSHGQGGNSPLHF.

The chain employs TRBV5-1 and TRBJ2-3, with D possibly matching TRBD2 (6 bases). This CDR3 spans 15 amino acids. V was cut by 4 bases and J by 0 bases, with 12 bases left in between. Germline CDR1 is SGHRS and CDR2 is YFSETQ. The CDR3 loop is CASSAPGESTDTQYF. In nucleotides, the CDR3 is TGCGCCAGCAGCGCCCCGGGAGAGAGCACAGATACGCAGTATTTT.

The gene calls are TRBV14 and TRBJ2-7; the match to TRBD1 covers 7 bases. V shed 3 bases, J shed 3 bases, and the junction held 8 bases outside the gene matches. CDR1 and CDR2 (germline): SGHDN, FVKESK. CDR3 length: 15 amino acids. CDR3 coding DNA: TGTGCCAGCAGCCAGCCGGGACAGCAATTCTACGAGCAGTACTTC. This sequence encodes CASSQPGQQFYEQYF.

The V gene is TRBV2, the J gene TRBJ1-6; the D gene is possibly TRBD1 (5 bases). V dropped 6 bases and J dropped 6 bases, with 9 bases sitting between them. Per the germline V gene, CDR1 is SNHLY and CDR2 is FYNNEI. CDR3 size: 13 residues. The CDR3 spells CASRGGSNSPLHF. DNA of the CDR3: TGTGCCAGCAGGGGGGGGAGTAATTCACCCCTCCACTTT.

The genes are TRBV6-6 and TRBJ1-6; no reliable D call. V was cut by 10 bases and J by 5 bases, with 12 bases left in between. The germline V gene encodes CDR1 MNHNY and CDR2 SVGAGI (reference sequence). The CDR3 has 13 residues. The chain's CDR3 is CAISPANNSPLHF. The CDR3 nucleotides are TGTGCCATAAGCCCCGCTAATAATTCACCCCTCCACTTT.

The genes are TRBV19 and TRBJ1-4; perhaps TRBD1 as D (6 bases). The V end was cut by 8 bases, the J end by 0 bases, with 13 bases between. CDR1 and CDR2 from the germline V gene are LNHDA and SQIVND (reference sequence). The CDR3 is 15 amino acids. CDR3 coding DNA: TGTGCCAGTTTGGGCAGGGGATCAACTAATGAAAAACTGTTTTTT. This gives the protein CASLGRGSTNEKLFF.

The rearrangement joins TRBV5-4 to TRBJ2-3, with D possibly matching TRBD1 (6 bases). CDR1 and CDR2 from the germline V gene are SGHNT and YYREEE (reference sequence). This CDR3 region has 15 residues. V was shortened by 0 bases and J by 2 bases, with 10 bases between the two germline ends. The CDR3 DNA is TGTGCCAGCAGCTTGGCGGGACAAATCACAGATACGCAGTATTTT. The encoded protein is CASSLAGQITDTQYF.